This paragraph reports one T cell receptor beta chain. The protocol was immunoSEQ multiplex PCR, while the TCRdb copy is restricted to in-frame clones and leaves out a portion. Of 25,000 to 40,000 clones detected, roughly nine tenths appear once; the ten largest clones hold about 12%. CDR3 size: 19 residues. Trimming removed 3 bases from V and 4 bases from J; junction bases left unmatched: 14. Per the germline V gene, CDR1 is SGHDT and CDR2 is YYEEEE. These data belong to a study of blood T cell repertoires in COVID-19. This clonotype originated in a man in his sixties or seventies with active COVID-19. The chain has TRBV5-6 and TRBJ2-1, with TRBD2 identical over 12 bases. Sequenced material: peripheral blood. The CDR3 region is CASSSWTSGDGYLYNEQFF. The CDR3, as DNA: TGTGCCAGCAGCTCCTGGACTAGCGGGGACGGTTATTTGTACAATGAGCAGTTCTTC. Together with reference TRBV5-6 and TRBJ2-1, the CDR3 gives the full variable domain: DAGVTQSPTHLIKTRGQQVTLRCSPKSGHDTVSWYQQALGQGPQFIFQYYEEEERQRGNFPDRFSGHQFPNYSSELNVNALLLGDSALYLCASSSWTSGDGYLYNEQFFGPGTRLTVL.